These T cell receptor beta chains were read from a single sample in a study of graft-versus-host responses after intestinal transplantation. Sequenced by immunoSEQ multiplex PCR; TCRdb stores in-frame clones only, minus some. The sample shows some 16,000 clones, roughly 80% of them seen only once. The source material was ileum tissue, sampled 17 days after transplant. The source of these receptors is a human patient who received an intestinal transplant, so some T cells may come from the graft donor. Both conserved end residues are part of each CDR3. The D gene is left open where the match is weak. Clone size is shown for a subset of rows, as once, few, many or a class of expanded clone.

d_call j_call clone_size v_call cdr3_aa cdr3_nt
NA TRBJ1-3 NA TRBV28 CASGRHSSGNTIYF TGTGCCAGCGGGAGGCACAGCTCTGGAAACACCATATATTTT
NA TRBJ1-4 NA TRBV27 CASSSGDGLGEKLFF TGTGCCAGCAGTTCGGGGGACGGATTAGGGGAAAAACTGTTTTTT
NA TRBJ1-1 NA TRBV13 CASSQLVGGTEAFF TGTGCCAGCAGCCAGCTTGTTGGGGGCACTGAAGCTTTCTTT
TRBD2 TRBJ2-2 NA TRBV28 CASSQLGRATGELFF TGTGCCAGCAGTCAACTCGGGAGGGCCACCGGGGAGCTGTTTTTT
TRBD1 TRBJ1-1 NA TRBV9 CASSGAGGTEAFF TGTGCCAGCAGCGGTGCAGGGGGCACTGAAGCTTTCTTT
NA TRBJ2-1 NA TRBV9 CASSAGMSFEQFF TGTGCCAGCAGCGCCGGAATGAGTTTCGAACAGTTCTTC
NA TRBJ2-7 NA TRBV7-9 CASSLGTSPDEQYF TGTGCCAGCAGCTTAGGCACTAGTCCGGACGAGCAGTACTTC
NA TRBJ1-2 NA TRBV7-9 CASSLTQPQPTYGYTF TGTGCCAGCAGCTTAACCCAGCCACAACCAACCTATGGCTACACCTTC
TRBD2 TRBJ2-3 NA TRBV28 CASSGSGGRTDTQYF TGTGCCAGCAGTGGTAGCGGGGGTAGAACAGATACGCAGTATTTT
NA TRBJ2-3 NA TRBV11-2 CASGSRDTQYF TGTGCCAGCGGATCTAGAGATACGCAGTATTTT
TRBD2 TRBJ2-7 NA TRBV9 CASSPNSGRGYDEQYF TGTGCCAGCAGCCCCAATAGCGGGAGAGGGTACGACGAGCAGTACTTC
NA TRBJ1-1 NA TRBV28 CASSLYVHGTEAFF TGTGCCAGCAGTTTATACGTACACGGGACTGAAGCTTTCTTT
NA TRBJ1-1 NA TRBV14 CASSQFINRNTEAFF TGTGCCAGCAGCCAATTCATTAATCGGAACACTGAAGCTTTCTTT
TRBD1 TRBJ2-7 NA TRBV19 CASSQRQGAGEQYF TGTGCCAGTAGCCAGAGACAGGGGGCAGGCGAGCAGTACTTC
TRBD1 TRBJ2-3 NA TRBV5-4 CASSLRDRGLVTQYF TGTGCCAGCAGCTTGAGGGACAGGGGGCTGGTTACGCAGTATTTT
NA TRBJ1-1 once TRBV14 CASSQDFGGREAFF TGTGCCAGCAGCCAAGATTTTGGGGGGAGGGAAGCTTTCTTT
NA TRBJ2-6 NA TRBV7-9 CASTTPRKVRSSGANVLTF TGTGCCAGCACCACCCCCCGGAAGGTCCGAAGCTCTGGGGCCAACGTCCTGACTTTC
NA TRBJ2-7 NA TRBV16 CASSQMDYEQYF TGTGCCAGCAGCCAGATGGATTACGAGCAGTACTTC
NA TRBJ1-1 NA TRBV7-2 CASSRNAFF TGTGCCAGCAGCCGAAATGCTTTCTTT
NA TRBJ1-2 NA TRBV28 CASSQGDRLVVGYTF TGTGCCAGCAGTCAAGGAGACAGGTTGGTGGTCGGCTACACCTTC
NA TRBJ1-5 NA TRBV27 CASSCPPGYSNQPQHF TGTGCCAGCAGTTGCCCCCCAGGTTATAGCAATCAGCCCCAGCATTTT
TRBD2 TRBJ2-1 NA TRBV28 CASSRTLAGGDNEQFF TGTGCCAGCAGTCGTACCCTAGCGGGAGGCGACAATGAGCAGTTCTTC
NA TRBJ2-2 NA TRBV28 CASSLSKNTGELFF TGTGCCAGCAGTTTATCTAAGAACACCGGGGAGCTGTTTTTT
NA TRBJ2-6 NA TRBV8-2 CGITFKITQSRANVLTF TGTGGCATTACATTCAAGATAACACAAAGTCGGGCCAACGTCCTGACTTTC
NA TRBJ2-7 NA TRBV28 CASSLGWPEQYF TGTGCCAGCAGTTTAGGGTGGCCCGAGCAGTACTTC
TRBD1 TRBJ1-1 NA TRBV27 CASSPTGAMNTEAFF TGTGCCAGCAGTCCCACAGGGGCGATGAACACTGAAGCTTTCTTT
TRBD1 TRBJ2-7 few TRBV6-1 CASGGQGYEQYF TGTGCCAGCGGAGGACAGGGCTACGAGCAGTACTTC
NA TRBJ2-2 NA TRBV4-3 CASSQWTPGKRMWTGELFF TGCGCCAGCAGCCAGTGGACCCCAGGGAAGCGGATGTGGACCGGGGAGCTGTTTTTT
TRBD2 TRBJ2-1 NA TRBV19 CASSRGGPYNEQFF TGTGCCAGTAGTCGGGGGGGCCCATACAATGAGCAGTTCTTC
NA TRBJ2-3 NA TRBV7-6 CASSLQGITDTQYF TGTGCCAGCAGCTTACAGGGGATCACAGATACGCAGTATTTT
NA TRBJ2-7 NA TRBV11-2 CASSLSWLGSYEQYF TGTGCCAGCAGCTTATCTTGGTTGGGGTCCTACGAGCAGTACTTC
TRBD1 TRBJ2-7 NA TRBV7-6 CASSSGDRYYEQYF TGTGCCAGCAGCTCGGGGGACAGGTACTACGAGCAGTACTTC
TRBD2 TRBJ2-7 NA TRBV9 CASSGSGSPYEQYF TGTGCCAGCTCGGGAAGCGGGAGTCCCTACGAGCAGTACTTC
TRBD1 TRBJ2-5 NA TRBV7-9 CASSLLGQGPQETQYF TGTGCCAGCAGCTTATTGGGACAGGGGCCCCAAGAGACCCAGTACTTC
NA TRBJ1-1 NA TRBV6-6 CASSIGGEAFF TGTGCCAGCAGTATCGGGGGTGAAGCTTTCTTT
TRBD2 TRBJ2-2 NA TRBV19 CASSMGTSGTGELFF TGTGCCAGTAGTATGGGCACTAGCGGCACCGGGGAGCTGTTTTTT
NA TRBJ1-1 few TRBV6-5 CASNPGLYTEAFF TGTGCCAGCAATCCAGGGTTATACACTGAAGCTTTCTTT
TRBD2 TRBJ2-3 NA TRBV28 CASSLAGPGGDTQYF TGTGCCAGCAGTTTAGCGGGGCCCGGGGGGGATACGCAGTATTTT
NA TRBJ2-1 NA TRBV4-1 CASSHTNGIEQFF TGCGCCAGCAGCCACACAAATGGTATTGAGCAGTTCTTC
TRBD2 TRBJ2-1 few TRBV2 CASNPSGTSGSEQFF TGTGCCAGTAACCCCTCGGGGACTAGCGGGAGTGAGCAGTTCTTC
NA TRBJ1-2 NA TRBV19 CASSILPSTLYGYTF TGTGCCAGTAGTATCCTGCCCTCCACCCTCTATGGCTACACCTTC
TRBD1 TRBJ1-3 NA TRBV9 CASSHPATGSGTGNTIYF TGTGCCAGCAGCCATCCCGCGACAGGGAGTGGTACTGGAAACACCATATATTTT
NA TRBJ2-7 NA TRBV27 CASSLSSGVAYEQYF TGTGCCAGCAGTTTATCATCAGGGGTCGCGTACGAGCAGTACTTC
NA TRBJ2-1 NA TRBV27 CASSPSGHTYNEQFF TGTGCCAGCAGTCCCTCCGGACACACCTACAATGAGCAGTTCTTC
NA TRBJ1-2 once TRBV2 CASRTNRVTYGYTF TGTGCCAGCAGGACTAACAGGGTTACCTATGGCTACACCTTC
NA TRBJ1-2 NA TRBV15 CATSRPDHNYGYTF TGTGCCACCAGCAGGCCGGATCACAACTATGGCTACACCTTC
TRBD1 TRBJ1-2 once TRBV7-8 CASSTRDRYGYTF TGTGCCAGCAGCACTCGGGACAGATATGGCTACACCTTC
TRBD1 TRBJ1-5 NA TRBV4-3 CASSQDRTGLISGNQPQHF TGCGCCAGCAGCCAAGACCGGACAGGGTTGATTAGTGGCAATCAGCCCCAGCATTTT
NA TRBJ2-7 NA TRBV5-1 CASSPRERAPYEQYF TGCGCCAGCAGCCCCAGGGAGCGGGCCCCCTACGAGCAGTACTTC
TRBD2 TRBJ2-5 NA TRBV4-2 CASSQIWRGLAYLWETQYF TGTGCCAGCAGCCAAATATGGCGGGGACTAGCGTACTTGTGGGAGACCCAGTACTTC
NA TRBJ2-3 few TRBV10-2 CASSEGGSTDTQYF TGCGCCAGCAGTGAAGGGGGGAGCACAGATACGCAGTATTTT
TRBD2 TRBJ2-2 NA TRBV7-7 CASSLAGNTGELFF TGTGCTAGCAGCTTAGCGGGGAACACCGGGGAGCTGTTTTTT
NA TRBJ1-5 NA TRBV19 CASTDGWGAGGNQPQHF TGTGCCAGTACCGATGGGTGGGGGGCTGGGGGCAATCAGCCCCAGCATTTT
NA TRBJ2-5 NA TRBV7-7 CASSPRGREETQYF TGTGCTAGCAGCCCTAGGGGTCGGGAAGAGACCCAGTACTTC